This is a list of T cell receptor beta chains from one sample in a study of siplizumab effects on memory and regulatory T cells. TCRdb's table, derived via immunoSEQ multiplex PCR, lists solely in-frame clones and lacks some. The sample includes around 68,000 clones, around 90% seen only once; the top ten take 1.7%. The sample consisted of Tregs sorted from blood. The receptors derive from a human donor in good health. The CDR3 runs from the conserved cysteine through the conserved F or W. Each record gives: D gene, clone size, CDR3 length, V gene, CDR3 protein. D genes are given only for firm matches. Clone size is stated in some rows and not others, as once, few, many or a class when expanded.

d_call: NA
clone_size: NA
cdr3_length: 15
v_call: TRBV5-1
cdr3_aa: CASRINPTRRLLYTF

d_call: NA
clone_size: NA
cdr3_length: 15
v_call: TRBV5-4
cdr3_aa: CASSRGGGTGHIQYF

d_call: TRBD2
clone_size: NA
cdr3_length: 18
v_call: TRBV7-9
cdr3_aa: CASSSPRLAGLITDTQYF

d_call: TRBD2
clone_size: NA
cdr3_length: 11
v_call: TRBV7-2
cdr3_aa: CASSWGGTQYF

d_call: NA
clone_size: NA
cdr3_length: 14
v_call: TRBV19
cdr3_aa: CASRLGLVTGELFF

d_call: TRBD2
clone_size: NA
cdr3_length: 13
v_call: TRBV4-1
cdr3_aa: CASSLSSGVTQYF

d_call: NA
clone_size: few
cdr3_length: 14
v_call: TRBV29-1
cdr3_aa: CSVVWTGEGSEAFF

d_call: NA
clone_size: NA
cdr3_length: 12
v_call: TRBV19
cdr3_aa: CASSIRVYEQYF

d_call: NA
clone_size: NA
cdr3_length: 14
v_call: TRBV5-1
cdr3_aa: CASSLGTVNTEAFF

d_call: TRBD1
clone_size: NA
cdr3_length: 15
v_call: TRBV6-1
cdr3_aa: CASSESGGLAYEQYF

d_call: TRBD1
clone_size: NA
cdr3_length: 15
v_call: TRBV27
cdr3_aa: CASSYTGDSNEKLFF

d_call: TRBD1
clone_size: NA
cdr3_length: 16
v_call: TRBV23-1
cdr3_aa: CASSHYRDRGYYEQYF

d_call: NA
clone_size: NA
cdr3_length: 15
v_call: TRBV15
cdr3_aa: CATSRDTLAGETQYF